The rows below give T cell receptor beta chains drawn from one sample of a study of blood T cell repertoires in COVID-19. Here immunoSEQ multiplex PCR was the method, and the copy in TCRdb shows in-frame clones only, minus some. Counted here are some 390,000 clones, 80% to 90% occurring once; the ten biggest clones make up 0.95% to 1.3%. The source material was PBMCs or T cells enriched from blood (not recorded which). All receptors come from a man aged 25-40 years who had recovered from COVID-19. The CDR3 runs from the conserved cysteine through the conserved F or W. Fields, in order: J gene, clone size, D gene, V gene, CDR3 DNA, CDR3 protein. A D gene is named only where the DNA matches it firmly. Size is stated for part of the rows, as once, few or many counts, or as a class when the clone is expanded.

>TRBJ2-5|-|TRBD1|TRBV5-1
TGCGCCAGCAGCTTAACAGGGGCCATCATGTACCAAGAGACCCAGTACTTC
CASSLTGAIMYQETQYF
>TRBJ2-7|-|TRBD1|TRBV5-1
TGCGCCAGCAGCTTGGCCCCGACAGGGGGTCTCGACGAGCAGTACTTC
CASSLAPTGGLDEQYF
>TRBJ2-1|-|TRBD1|TRBV11-2
TGTGCCAGCAGCTTAAGGGCCCTCCCGACAGGGGACAATGAGCAGTTCTTC
CASSLRALPTGDNEQFF
>TRBJ1-2|-|TRBD1|TRBV6-6
TGTGCCAGCAGTCCCCTTGACAGGGAGAGCCTACTTAACTATGGCTACACCTTC
CASSPLDRESLLNYGYTF
>TRBJ2-1|few|TRBD1|TRBV19
TGTGCCACTTCCGGGACAGGGGCCTACAATGAGCAGTTCTTC
CATSGTGAYNEQFF
>TRBJ2-1|-|-|TRBV18
TGTGCCAGCTCACCACCAAACCTACTGGAGTTCTTC
CASSPPNLLEFF
>TRBJ2-1|-|-|TRBV11-3
TGTGCCAGCAGCTTAGCGGGAGTAGGTAATGAGCAGTTCTTC
CASSLAGVGNEQFF
>TRBJ2-1|-|TRBD2|TRBV6-5
TGTGCCAGCAGCCATTGGACTAGCGGGGACAATGAGCAGTTCTTC
CASSHWTSGDNEQFF
>TRBJ1-1|-|-|TRBV1
TGCACCAGCAGCCAACGAACTTTTGGGAGAAACACTGAAGCTTTCTTT
CTSSQRTFGRNTEAFF
>TRBJ1-3|-|-|TRBV6-6
TGTGCCAGCAGTTACTCGACTAGCTCTGGAAACACCATATATTTT
CASSYSTSSGNTIYF
>TRBJ2-7|-|TRBD1|TRBV28
TGTGCCAGCAGTACCCGGACAGGGAGGTACGAGCAGTACTTC
CASSTRTGRYEQYF
>TRBJ1-5|-|TRBD1|TRBV7-8
TGTGCCAGCAGCCCCGGGACAGCCAACAATCAGCCCCAGCATTTT
CASSPGTANNQPQHF
>TRBJ2-1|-|TRBD2|TRBV6-4
TGTGCCAGCAGTCCAGCGGGGGGACTCTCCTACAATGAGCAGTTCTTC
CASSPAGGLSYNEQFF
>TRBJ2-5|-|-|TRBV28
TGTGCCAGCTTAGTAGTTTCGGGAGTTGGGTCAGGAACCCAGTACTTC
CASLVVSGVGSGTQYF
>TRBJ2-2|once|TRBD2|TRBV3-1/TRBV3-2
TGTGCCAGCAGCCAATCAGGACTAGCCTCCGGGGAGCTGTTTTTT
CASSQSGLASGELFF
>TRBJ2-5|-|TRBD2|TRBV5-6
TGTGCCAGCAGCTTGGGACTAGCGGGAGACTGGGAGACCCAGTACTTC
CASSLGLAGDWETQYF
>TRBJ1-1|-|-|TRBV6-5
TGTGCCAGCAGTCCCGGACAGACCACTGAAGCTTTCTTT
CASSPGQTTEAFF
>TRBJ1-4|once|-|TRBV2
TGTGCCACCTTGAGAGACACCGTTAATGAAAAACTGTTTTTT
CATLRDTVNEKLFF
>TRBJ2-1|few|TRBD2|TRBV24-1
TGTGCCACCAGTCCACACGGGACTAGCGTGAAGGCTGAGCAGTTCTTC
CATSPHGTSVKAEQFF
>TRBJ2-7|-|-|TRBV2
TGTGCCAGCAGCCCCACCCCACTAGCCGCCGGCTACGAGCAGTACTTC
CASSPTPLAAGYEQYF
>TRBJ2-7|-|TRBD1|TRBV15
TGTGCCACCAGCAGAGATCGGACAGGGTCTGGCGAGCAGTACTTC
CATSRDRTGSGEQYF
>TRBJ2-3|-|TRBD1|TRBV10-1
TGCGCCAGCAGTGAGAAGGGGGCGAGAGGCACAGATACGCAGTATTTT
CASSEKGARGTDTQYF
>TRBJ2-3|-|TRBD1|TRBV24-1
TGTGCCACCAGTGACAAACAGGGGTCTGCTAGCACAGATACGCAGTATTTT
CATSDKQGSASTDTQYF
>TRBJ1-1|-|-|TRBV27
TGTGCCAGCAGCCGCGGGGACGGATACACTGAAGCTTTCTTT
CASSRGDGYTEAFF